Sequencing of this T cell receptor (beta chain) was carried out in a study of CD8 T cells in Susac syndrome. In germline, CDR1 is SGHNT, CDR2 YYREEE (reference sequence). V dropped 4 bases and J dropped 2 bases, with 12 bases sitting between them. The CDR3 runs to 14 residues. RNA, at about 0.5 to 1 ug, was reverse transcribed with random hexamers. From the immunoSEQ multiplex PCR reads, TCRdb called clonotypes with MiXCR, one entry per CDR3 protein. The repertoire holds some 450,000 distinct CDR3 sequences, with about 85% as singletons. The specimen was CD8+ T cells from PBMCs. This sequence joins TRBV5-4 and TRBJ1-2; no clear D. This clonotype was sampled from a human donor with multiple sclerosis. CDR3 nucleotide sequence: TGTGCCAGCAGCCGGACGGAACAAAACTATGGCTACACCTTC. It encodes CASSRTEQNYGYTF. The entire variable domain, with the rest obtained from reference TRBV5-4 and TRBJ1-2, is as follows: ETGVTQSPTHLIKTRGQQVTLRCSSQSGHNTVSWYQQALGQGPQFIFQYYREEENGRGNFPPRFSGLQFPNYSSELNVNALELDDSALYLCASSRTEQNYGYTFGSGTRLTVV.